This TCR beta chain was found in a study of T cells after yellow fever vaccination. The table lists this clonotype with many counts. TCRdb used MiXCR to reprocess the 5' RACE reads, holding one entry per CDR3 protein. The data hold around 310,000 distinct CDR3 sequences, with roughly 3.5% observed a single time. The CDR3 runs to 16 residues. V lost 3 bases, J lost 0 bases, and 12 bases lay in between. The V gene's germline CDR1 is SQVTM and CDR2 ANQGSEA. This TCR derives from a man aged 18-30 years who received the YFV17D yellow fever vaccine. This sequence joins TRBV29-1 and TRBJ2-6; D is perhaps TRBD1 (6 bases). Here the sequenced sample was PBMCs, taken on the day of the yellow fever booster vaccination. CDR3 in amino acids: CSVDAGVSSGANVLTF. CDR3 DNA: TGCAGCGTTGACGCAGGGGTGTCCTCTGGGGCCAACGTCCTGACTTTC.